What follows is one T cell receptor beta chain and its context. The CDR3 has 15 residues. Germline V lookup: CDR1 MDHEN, CDR2 SYDVKM. With 8 bases removed from V and 2 bases from J, the gap between germline ends came to 17 bases. Assay: immunoSEQ multiplex PCR; the TCRdb copy retains only in-frame clones and omits some. Seen here are tens of thousands of clones, approximately 87% observed once, and the top ten hold 40% to 45%. This sample was taken from a study of blood T cell repertoires in COVID-19. As for the study in general: Sites across the United States, Italy and Spain contributed samples from acute and convalescent COVID-19.

This clonotype was sampled from a human donor in a cohort sampled during active COVID-19. The sample taken for sequencing was peripheral blood. The V and J genes are TRBV28 and TRBJ2-3; a weak D match, TRBD2 (7 bases). The CDR3 is CASGGGGRNTDTQYF. CDR3 nucleotide sequence: TGTGCCAGCGGAGGGGGGGGGCGAAACACAGATACGCAGTATTTT.